This TCR beta chain was captured in a study of graft-versus-host responses after intestinal transplantation. Overall study: Multivisceral, liver-intestinal, or isolated intestinal grafts were transplanted into recipients.

This clone was picked up one time. Its antigen is unidentified. Per the germline V gene, CDR1 is LNHDA and CDR2 is SQIVND (reference sequence). The CDR3 totals 13 residues. V was pared by 7 bases and J by 5 bases, with 12 bases between. Sequenced by immunoSEQ multiplex PCR; TCRdb stores in-frame clones only, minus some. The sample contains about 120,000 clones, around 95% of which appear only once. Study-level findings and limits: Recipient marrow showed GvH clones, some seen first in ileum or blood.

The sequences come from unstimulated CD8+ T cells sorted from spleen or lymph node cells, collected before intestinal transplant. The receptor was derived from a human donor who received an intestinal transplant. The gene calls are TRBV19 and TRBJ2-1; perhaps TRBD1 as D (6 bases). The CDR3 region is CASTPYRDNEQFF. The CDR3 region has the DNA TGTGCCAGTACCCCATACAGGGACAATGAGCAGTTCTTC.